A selection of T cell receptor beta chains follows, all from one sample in a study of cytomegalovirus exposure and HLA in healthy donors. Some clones are missing from TCRdb's copy, which holds only in-frame ones; the method was immunoSEQ multiplex PCR. This repertoire shows about 150,000 clones, around 80% found once; its top ten account for less than 2%. Sequenced material: PBMCs. The receptors were gathered from a woman younger than 35 in good health and CMV-seronegative. The CDR3 runs from the conserved cysteine through the conserved F or W. The D gene is left open where the match is weak. The size of a clone is reported for some rows only, either as once, few or many, or as a class for expanded clones.

j_gene	v_gene	d_gene	abundance	CDR3aa	CDR3nt
TRBJ2-1	TRBV9	TRBD2	.	CASSALGRGTYNEQFF	TGTGCCAGCAGCGCCCTGGGGCGGGGGACCTACAATGAGCAGTTCTTC
TRBJ1-2	TRBV28	.	.	CASTRTGISSGYTF	TGTGCCAGCACAAGAACAGGGATTTCGTCTGGCTACACCTTC
TRBJ1-5	TRBV6-6	.	.	CASSYQKTGYNQPQHF	TGTGCCAGCAGTTACCAAAAAACAGGTTACAATCAGCCCCAGCATTTT
TRBJ2-1	TRBV7-6	TRBD1	.	CASSPGQGHSLNEQFF	TGTGCCAGCAGCCCCGGACAGGGGCACTCACTCAATGAGCAGTTCTTC
TRBJ2-7	TRBV6-5	TRBD1	.	CASKGQGSTYEQYF	TGTGCCAGCAAGGGACAGGGTTCTACCTACGAGCAGTACTTC
TRBJ1-2	TRBV11-2	.	.	CASSSLTVRDYGYTF	TGTGCCAGCAGCTCCTTGACAGTAAGGGACTATGGCTACACCTTC
TRBJ1-2	TRBV5-1	.	.	CASSSPRRVNYGYTF	TGCGCCAGCAGCTCGCCTAGACGGGTTAACTATGGCTACACCTTC
TRBJ2-7	TRBV5-1	.	.	CASSQTTEPFYEQYF	TGCGCCAGCAGCCAAACCACAGAACCCTTTTACGAGCAGTACTTC
TRBJ2-5	TRBV5-1	.	.	CASSKRGGKETQYF	TGCGCCAGCAGCAAAAGGGGTGGAAAAGAGACCCAGTACTTC
TRBJ2-4	TRBV2	TRBD1	once	CASSVLIRDRDLAKNIQYF	TGTGCCAGCAGTGTCTTGATCCGGGACAGGGACCTAGCCAAAAACATTCAGTACTTC
TRBJ1-2	TRBV19	.	.	CASSIAQDYGYTF	TGTGCCAGTAGTATAGCACAGGACTATGGCTACACCTTC
TRBJ2-7	TRBV29-1	.	.	CSVRGSDRQYEQYF	TGCAGCGTGAGGGGGAGTGACAGGCAGTACGAGCAGTACTTC
TRBJ2-7	TRBV6-1	TRBD1	.	CASREGPGQRYEQYF	TGTGCCAGCAGAGAAGGTCCGGGACAGCGCTACGAGCAGTACTTC
TRBJ1-2	TRBV5-1	.	few	CASSLSSDTKGYTF	TGCGCCAGCAGCTTGTCGTCTGACACAAAGGGCTACACCTTC
TRBJ1-2	TRBV5-1	.	.	CASSPAAGANYGYTF	TGCGCCAGCAGCCCCGCTGCGGGAGCTAACTATGGCTACACCTTC
TRBJ1-5	TRBV4-1	.	.	CASSQDGRGRGQPQHF	TGCGCCAGCAGCCAAGATGGTCGGGGGAGAGGTCAGCCCCAGCATTTT
TRBJ1-1	TRBV28	TRBD1	.	CASRHGQGMAFF	TGTGCCAGCAGGCATGGACAGGGGATGGCTTTCTTT
TRBJ2-2	TRBV7-9	.	.	CSSSSLMGAGTGELFF	TGTTCCAGCAGCTCCTTAATGGGGGCGGGCACCGGGGAGCTGTTTTTT
TRBJ2-7	TRBV11-3	TRBD2	.	CASSLGGGSSYEQYF	TGTGCCAGCAGCTTAGGCGGGGGGAGCTCCTACGAGCAGTACTTC
TRBJ2-7	TRBV10-2	TRBD2	.	CASTLLAGGAYEQYF	TGCGCCAGCACCCTTCTAGCGGGGGGCGCCTACGAGCAGTACTTC
TRBJ1-1	TRBV19	.	.	CASSIDPVSGNTEAFF	TGTGCCAGTAGTATAGATCCGGTCTCTGGGAACACTGAAGCTTTCTTT
TRBJ2-5	TRBV2	.	.	CASTSQETQYF	TGTGCCAGCACATCCCAAGAGACCCAGTACTTC
TRBJ2-1	TRBV7-6	.	.	CASSRQGYEQFF	TGTGCCAGCAGCCGTCAGGGTTATGAGCAGTTCTTC
TRBJ1-1	TRBV6-1	.	.	CASTKTGSATEAFF	TGTGCCAGCACCAAAACAGGGTCGGCCACTGAAGCTTTCTTT
TRBJ1-2	TRBV6-5	TRBD1	.	CASSTGQGYYGYTF	TGTGCCAGCAGCACTGGACAGGGTTACTATGGCTACACCTTC
TRBJ1-2	TRBV28	TRBD1	.	CASNKGQIAGYTF	TGTGCCAGCAATAAGGGACAGATAGCTGGCTACACCTTC
TRBJ2-2	TRBV27	TRBD2	.	CASRYYSGGANTGELFF	TGTGCCAGCAGATACTATAGCGGGGGGGCCAACACCGGGGAGCTGTTTTTT
TRBJ1-2	TRBV29-1	.	once	CSSGSDYGYTF	TGCAGCTCCGGGTCGGACTATGGCTACACCTTC
TRBJ2-3	TRBV2	TRBD1	.	CASSVDRGDTQYF	TGTGCCAGCAGTGTGGACAGGGGAGATACGCAGTATTTT